Listed below are T cell receptor beta chains from one sample, sequenced in a study of T cell changes during pregnancy in multiple sclerosis. Sequenced by immunoSEQ multiplex PCR; TCRdb stores in-frame clones only, minus some. The sample lists about 86,000 clones; less than 95% were seen once. The material sequenced was peripheral blood, taken in the first trimester of pregnancy. These receptors originate from a female donor in good health, enrolled as a control in a pregnancy study. CDR3s include the opening cysteine and the closing phenylalanine or tryptophan. The D gene is left open where the match is weak. Clone sizes are given selectively: once, few, many, or a class where the clone is expanded.

D gene	V gene	J gene	clone size	CDR3 DNA	CDR3 protein
TRBD1	TRBV10-3	TRBJ2-7	-	TGTGCCATCAGTGCACAGGGGTACCACGAGCAGTACTTC	CAISAQGYHEQYF
-	TRBV5-6	TRBJ1-1	-	TGTGCCAGCAGCTTAGGAGGGGAAGTTGAAGCTTTCTTT	CASSLGGEVEAFF
TRBD2	TRBV4-3	TRBJ2-7	-	TGCGCCAGCAGCCTCCGGGTAGCGGGATCCTACGAGCAGTACTTC	CASSLRVAGSYEQYF
-	TRBV7-2	TRBJ2-6	-	TGTGCCAGCAGCTGGTCCCAGGGTGGGGCCAACGTCCTGACTTTC	CASSWSQGGANVLTF
-	TRBV14	TRBJ2-1	-	TGTGCCAGCAGTCAGTCAATTTTAACGTACAATGAGCAGTTCTTC	CASSQSILTYNEQFF
TRBD1	TRBV4-1	TRBJ1-2	-	TGCGCCAGCAGCCAAAAGAGGGACCCGGACAGGGGGCCCTCCGACTATGGCTACACCTTC	CASSQKRDPDRGPSDYGYTF
-	TRBV7-2	TRBJ2-3	-	TGTGCCAGCAGCTCCCGCAGTCCAGCCGCTGGCGGATCAGATACGCAGTATTTT	CASSSRSPAAGGSDTQYF
-	TRBV7-3	TRBJ2-3	-	TGTGCCAGCAGCTCAAGACAGGGCACAGATACGCAGTATTTT	CASSSRQGTDTQYF
TRBD1	TRBV9	TRBJ1-2	-	TGTGCCAGCAGCGAAGGGACAGGGGTAGGCTACACCTTC	CASSEGTGVGYTF
-	TRBV11-3	TRBJ2-1	-	TGTGCCAGCAGCGCCCGGAGGAATGAGCAGTTCTTC	CASSARRNEQFF
-	TRBV9	TRBJ1-1	-	TGTGCCAGCAGCCCGCGCCAGGGAGGCACTGAAGCTTTCTTT	CASSPRQGGTEAFF
-	TRBV4-3	TRBJ1-1	-	TGCGCCAGCAGCCCCGCTACAGGGCTGGAGAACACTGAAGCTTTCTTT	CASSPATGLENTEAFF
TRBD2	TRBV29-1	TRBJ2-1	-	TGCAGCGTTGGGCGGGGGGATATTGAGCAGTTCTTC	CSVGRGDIEQFF
TRBD1	TRBV19	TRBJ1-2	-	TGTGCCAGTAGCCTGACAGGGGATAGTGGCTACACCTTC	CASSLTGDSGYTF
TRBD2	TRBV30	TRBJ2-7	-	TGTGCCTGGAGTGTTACCGGGACTAGCTCCCCAGAGCAGTACTTC	CAWSVTGTSSPEQYF
-	TRBV5-4	TRBJ1-6	few	TGTGCCAGCAGCTTTCGGGGGGAGAATTCACCCCTCCACTTT	CASSFRGENSPLHF
-	TRBV10-3	TRBJ1-2	-	TGTGCCATCAGTGAGGGGGGGGCGGGCCTCTATGGCTACACCTTC	CAISEGGAGLYGYTF
-	TRBV5-1	TRBJ1-2	once	TGCGCCAGCAGCTTGACTGCCAGCGGCGGGTATCCCTACACCTTC	CASSLTASGGYPYTF
TRBD1	TRBV29-1	TRBJ1-1	once	TGCAGCGTTGCTCGGGACAGGGAAGCTTTCTTT	CSVARDREAFF
-	TRBV4-3	TRBJ2-7	-	TGCGCCAGCAGCCAAGATATTAATTCCTACGAGCAGTACTTC	CASSQDINSYEQYF
-	TRBV5-4	TRBJ2-7	-	TGTGCCAGCAGCGAGGACTTGAACCCAGCCTACGAGCAGTACTTC	CASSEDLNPAYEQYF
-	TRBV21-1	TRBJ1-5	-	TGTGCCAGCAGCAAAGCTCAGGACAGCCGTTATAGCAATCAGCCCCAGCATTTT	CASSKAQDSRYSNQPQHF
-	TRBV25-1	TRBJ2-6	-	TGTGCCAGCAGTGAAGGGCACAGCTCTGGGGCCAACGTCCTGACTTTC	CASSEGHSSGANVLTF
-	TRBV7-9	TRBJ1-6	-	TGTGCCAGCAGCTTAGTGGGAGGGGGGAATTCACCCCTCCACTTT	CASSLVGGGNSPLHF
-	TRBV6-1	TRBJ1-2	-	TGTGCCAGCCTTCCTAACTATGGCTACACCTTC	CASLPNYGYTF
TRBD1	TRBV5-6	TRBJ1-2	-	TGTGCCAGCAGCTTGGCCGTGGGACAGGGACACTATGGCTACACCTTC	CASSLAVGQGHYGYTF
-	TRBV7-9	TRBJ2-5	once	TGTGCCAGCAGCTTAGGCGGGACAGTAAAAGAGACCCAGTACTTC	CASSLGGTVKETQYF
-	TRBV6-1	TRBJ1-5	once	TGTGCCAGCAGTGAAATGAGCTTTTATAGCAATCAGCCCCAGCATTTT	CASSEMSFYSNQPQHF
TRBD2	TRBV6-5	TRBJ2-3	-	TGTGCCAGCCGAGCGGGGGGGACAGATACGCAGTATTTT	CASRAGGTDTQYF
-	TRBV30	TRBJ1-5	-	TGTGCCTGGATGGGAGGGACGGGCAATCAGCCCCAGCATTTT	CAWMGGTGNQPQHF
-	TRBV25-1	TRBJ2-3	-	TGTGCCAGCAGACGGCGGGGCACAGATACGCAGTATTTT	CASRRRGTDTQYF
TRBD2	TRBV5-4	TRBJ2-3	-	TGTGCCAGCAGCCCGGGACTAGCGGGCGGAGATACGCAGTATTTT	CASSPGLAGGDTQYF
TRBD2	TRBV29-1	TRBJ2-2	-	TGCAGCGTTGCGGGGGGCACCGGGGAGCTGTTTTTT	CSVAGGTGELFF
TRBD1	TRBV5-6	TRBJ1-2	-	TGTGCCAGCAGCCCAGGGACAGGAAACTATGGCTACACCTTC	CASSPGTGNYGYTF
TRBD2	TRBV19	TRBJ2-5	-	TGTGCCAGTAGTCCCCCGGATCTCCAGCGGGGGCCGCTGTACTTC	CASSPPDLQRGPLYF
TRBD1	TRBV18	TRBJ1-4	-	TGTGCCAGCTCACTCCGACAGGGTGGGGAAAAACTGTTTTTT	CASSLRQGGEKLFF
TRBD1	TRBV7-3	TRBJ2-5	-	TGTGCCAGCAGCACATCCGGGACAGGTCTTACCTACTTC	CASSTSGTGLTYF
-	TRBV5-1	TRBJ1-1	-	TGCGCCAGCGGGGGGGACACTGAAGCTTTCTTT	CASGGDTEAFF
-	TRBV4-1	TRBJ2-7	-	TGCGCCAGCAGCTTGGGGACTGGATCCTACGAGCAGTACTTC	CASSLGTGSYEQYF
-	TRBV18	TRBJ1-5	-	TGTGCCAGCTCACCACCGTCAGGGTTGGGCAATCAGCCCCAGCATTTT	CASSPPSGLGNQPQHF
-	TRBV7-7	TRBJ1-6	-	TGTGCTAGCAGCTTAGCCCGGAAGAGGTCCTATAATTCACCCCTCCACTTT	CASSLARKRSYNSPLHF
-	TRBV7-9	TRBJ2-1	once	TGTGCCAGCAGTTTTTCGGTGAATGAGGCGCCTTTCTTC	CASSFSVNEAPFF
TRBD1	TRBV5-8	TRBJ1-6	-	TGTGCCAGCAGCTTTAGGACAGGTCGGATCCACTTT	CASSFRTGRIHF
TRBD1	TRBV7-6	TRBJ2-1	-	TGTGCCAGCAGCTTCGGACAGGGGGGGGGTGAGCAGTTCTTC	CASSFGQGGGEQFF
TRBD1	TRBV6-5	TRBJ1-2	-	TGTGCCAGCCGCTCGACAGGGGTCTATGGCTACACCTTC	CASRSTGVYGYTF
-	TRBV15	TRBJ2-2	-	TGTGCCACCAGCAGAGATCTTGCGGGCCCCGGGGAGCTGTTTTTT	CATSRDLAGPGELFF
-	TRBV25-1	TRBJ2-7	-	TGTGCCACTCCACCGGGGGTTCACCCTATCTCCTACGAGCAGTACTTC	CATPPGVHPISYEQYF
-	TRBV14	TRBJ2-2	few	TGTGCCAGCAGCCAATTGACAGGACGGAGCACCGGGGAGCTGTTTTTT	CASSQLTGRSTGELFF
TRBD2	TRBV27	TRBJ2-5	-	TGTGCCAGCAGTTCGAGGCGGGGGGGCCCCCAAGAGACCCAGTACTTC	CASSSRRGGPQETQYF
-	TRBV9	TRBJ2-3	-	TGTGCCAGCAGCAATGAGGGGGGGGGCACAGATACGCAGTATTTT	CASSNEGGGTDTQYF
TRBD1	TRBV5-6	TRBJ2-3	-	TGTGCCAGCAGGGGGACAGGGAGATCGGCAGATACGCAGTATTTT	CASRGTGRSADTQYF